A selection of T cell receptor beta chains follows, all from one sample in a study of blood T cells in healthy people across ages. TCRdb independently ran MiXCR on the 5' RACE reads; one entry per CDR3 protein. The sample includes roughly 800,000 distinct CDR3 sequences, 58% seen only once; the top ten take around 20%. Sequencing was performed on blood. These receptors came from a man aged 30-40 years in good health. The CDR3 runs from the conserved cysteine through the conserved F or W. The D gene is left open where the match is weak. Size tells how often a clone was seen (once, few, many) or the class of an expanded clone, and some rows leave it out.

D: .; V: TRBV20-1; J: TRBJ2-5; size: .; CDR3: CSARDLRGGRGATGTQYF; DNA: TGCAGTGCTAGAGATCTCCGGGGCGGGCGGGGAGCGACAGGGACCCAGTACTTC
D: TRBD2; V: TRBV4-3; J: TRBJ2-3; size: .; CDR3: CAPPPGLAGGGDTQYF; DNA: TGCGCCCCTCCCCCCGGACTAGCGGGAGGTGGGGATACGCAGTATTTT
D: .; V: TRBV20-1; J: TRBJ2-7; size: .; CDR3: CSARARDLSPYEQYF; DNA: TGCAGTGCTAGAGCCCGGGACTTGTCACCGTACGAGCAGTACTTC
D: TRBD2; V: TRBV20-1; J: TRBJ2-7; size: .; CDR3: CSARDWREAPYEQYF; DNA: TGCAGTGCTAGAGATTGGCGGGAGGCCCCCTACGAGCAGTACTTC
D: .; V: TRBV7-3; J: TRBJ2-1; size: once; CDR3: CASSRIGSYNEQFF; DNA: TGTGCCAGCAGCCGAATTGGCTCCTACAATGAGCAGTTCTTC
D: .; V: TRBV6-5; J: TRBJ2-7; size: .; CDR3: CTSSFGQGGREQYF; DNA: TGTACCAGCAGTTTCGGACAGGGAGGGAGGGAGCAGTACTTC
D: .; V: TRBV2; J: TRBJ2-5; size: .; CDR3: CASSERRATETQYF; DNA: TGTGCCAGCAGTGAAAGACGGGCGACGGAGACCCAGTACTTC
D: .; V: TRBV15; J: TRBJ2-7; size: .; CDR3: CATSRDHRDEQYF; DNA: TGTGCCACCAGCAGAGACCACAGGGACGAGCAGTACTTC
D: .; V: TRBV6-2/TRBV6-3; J: TRBJ2-3; size: .; CDR3: CASRSDAVLQYF; DNA: TGTGCCAGCAGATCGGACGCCGTTTTGCAGTATTTT
D: TRBD1; V: TRBV12-3/TRBV12-4; J: TRBJ2-3; size: .; CDR3: CASSRTGQGTDTQYF; DNA: TGTGCCAGCAGTAGGACAGGGCAGGGCACAGATACGCAGTATTTT
D: TRBD1; V: TRBV6-2/TRBV6-3; J: TRBJ2-2; size: .; CDR3: CASSLTQGSNTGELFF; DNA: TGTGCCAGCAGTCTTACACAGGGGTCGAACACCGGGGAGCTGTTTTTT
D: .; V: TRBV10-3; J: TRBJ2-7; size: .; CDR3: CAISDPGDHEQYF; DNA: TGTGCCATCAGTGATCCCGGAGACCACGAGCAGTACTTC
D: TRBD1; V: TRBV7-2; J: TRBJ1-6; size: .; CDR3: CASSPKTGANSPLHF; DNA: TGTGCCAGCAGCCCGAAGACAGGGGCGAATTCACCCCTCCACTTT
D: TRBD1; V: TRBV6-1; J: TRBJ1-4; size: .; CDR3: CASETGGEEKLFF; DNA: TGTGCCAGCGAGACAGGGGGAGAAGAAAAACTGTTTTTT
D: .; V: TRBV10-3; J: TRBJ2-1; size: .; CDR3: CAISARQGMGHNEQFF; DNA: TGTGCCATCAGTGCAAGGCAGGGGATGGGGCACAATGAGCAGTTCTTC
D: .; V: TRBV6-2/TRBV6-3; J: TRBJ2-3; size: few; CDR3: CASSSSRDTQYF; DNA: TGTGCCAGCAGTTCCTCCAGAGATACGCAGTATTTT
D: .; V: TRBV20-1; J: TRBJ2-7; size: .; CDR3: CSAISDGYEQYF; DNA: TGCAGTGCTATCTCTGACGGGTACGAGCAGTACTTC
D: TRBD1; V: TRBV27; J: TRBJ2-6; size: .; CDR3: CASTVTGTGMLTGANVLTF; DNA: TGTGCCAGCACTGTCACCGGGACAGGGATGTTAACTGGGGCCAACGTCCTGACTTTC
D: TRBD2; V: TRBV7-9; J: TRBJ2-7; size: few; CDR3: CASSFGGDSYEQYF; DNA: TGTGCCAGCAGCTTCGGGGGGGACTCCTACGAGCAGTACTTC
D: .; V: TRBV29-1; J: TRBJ1-1; size: few; CDR3: CSWGQPNTEAFF; DNA: TGCAGTTGGGGCCAACCGAACACTGAAGCTTTCTTT
D: .; V: TRBV6-5; J: TRBJ1-2; size: few; CDR3: CASSYEGIRGYTF; DNA: TGTGCCAGCAGTTACGAGGGGATTCGGGGCTACACCTTC
D: .; V: TRBV20-1; J: TRBJ2-3; size: .; CDR3: CSAGPSWISTDTQYF; DNA: TGCAGTGCTGGCCCTAGCTGGATTAGCACAGATACGCAGTATTTT
D: TRBD2; V: TRBV4-2; J: TRBJ2-7; size: few; CDR3: CASSQVLGLGYEQYF; DNA: TGTGCCAGCAGCCAAGTATTGGGACTAGGCTACGAGCAGTACTTC
D: TRBD2; V: TRBV29-1; J: TRBJ2-7; size: .; CDR3: CSVGERSGATYEQYF; DNA: TGCAGCGTTGGGGAGAGGAGCGGGGCGACCTACGAGCAGTACTTC
D: TRBD2; V: TRBV20-1; J: TRBJ2-1; size: .; CDR3: CSSSGGDYNEQFF; DNA: TGCAGTTCTAGCGGGGGAGACTACAATGAGCAGTTCTTC
D: .; V: TRBV24-1; J: TRBJ2-1; size: .; CDR3: CATPGSVDEQFF; DNA: TGTGCCACGCCAGGGTCAGTAGATGAGCAGTTCTTC
D: .; V: TRBV6-5; J: TRBJ1-2; size: few; CDR3: CASRAVTGYGYTF; DNA: TGTGCCAGCAGGGCTGTGACAGGTTATGGCTACACCTTC
D: .; V: TRBV15; J: TRBJ2-7; size: .; CDR3: CATSRVVGRTYEQYF; DNA: TGTGCCACCAGCAGAGTCGTCGGCAGAACCTACGAGCAGTACTTC
D: .; V: TRBV4-3; J: TRBJ1-4; size: .; CDR3: CASSQQGTREKLFF; DNA: TGCGCCAGCAGCCAGCAGGGGACTCGTGAAAAACTGTTTTTT
D: .; V: TRBV9; J: TRBJ1-1; size: many; CDR3: CASSEQGSYTEAFF; DNA: TGTGCCAGCAGCGAACAGGGCTCGTACACTGAAGCTTTCTTT
D: TRBD2; V: TRBV7-2; J: TRBJ2-5; size: few; CDR3: CASSFSGGQETQYF; DNA: TGTGCCAGCAGCTTTAGCGGGGGGCAAGAGACCCAGTACTTC
D: .; V: TRBV12-3/TRBV12-4; J: TRBJ1-3; size: .; CDR3: CASRLGQPGNTIYF; DNA: TGTGCCAGCAGATTAGGACAGCCTGGAAACACCATATATTTT
D: TRBD2; V: TRBV13; J: TRBJ2-5; size: few; CDR3: CASSLVAGEQYF; DNA: TGTGCCAGCAGCTTAGTCGCGGGGGAGCAGTACTTC
D: TRBD2; V: TRBV5-1; J: TRBJ2-1; size: few; CDR3: CASAGGQSYNEQFF; DNA: TGCGCCAGCGCGGGGGGCCAGTCTTACAATGAGCAGTTCTTC
D: TRBD2; V: TRBV7-2; J: TRBJ2-7; size: .; CDR3: CASSTLGLAGDNEQYF; DNA: TGTGCCAGCAGCACCCTGGGACTAGCGGGGGACAATGAGCAGTACTTC
D: TRBD1; V: TRBV20-1; J: TRBJ2-4; size: .; CDR3: CSATGGKNIQYF; DNA: TGCAGTGCCACAGGGGGAAAAAACATTCAGTACTTC
D: .; V: TRBV14; J: TRBJ2-5; size: .; CDR3: CASSQVRRYPYGQYF; DNA: TGTGCCAGCAGCCAAGTCCGCAGGTACCCCTACGGGCAGTACTTC
D: .; V: TRBV6-1; J: TRBJ2-7; size: .; CDR3: CASRSGGVDEQYF; DNA: TGTGCCAGCAGGAGCGGTGGAGTGGACGAGCAGTACTTC
D: TRBD2; V: TRBV20-1; J: TRBJ2-3; size: .; CDR3: CSAGTSARTDTQYF; DNA: TGCAGTGCTGGGACTAGCGCCCGCACAGATACGCAGTATTTT
D: .; V: TRBV7-2; J: TRBJ2-1; size: .; CDR3: CASSLSGPEGYNEQFF; DNA: TGTGCCAGCAGCTTATCAGGGCCGGAGGGATACAATGAGCAGTTCTTC
D: .; V: TRBV20-1; J: TRBJ2-1; size: .; CDR3: CSAREKVEDNEQFF; DNA: TGCAGTGCTAGAGAGAAGGTAGAAGACAATGAGCAGTTCTTC